The rows below give T cell receptor beta chains drawn from one sample of a study of cytomegalovirus exposure and HLA in healthy donors. Generated by immunoSEQ multiplex PCR, the TCRdb table keeps only in-frame clones and is missing some. The repertoire holds some 130,000 clones, with approximately 81% as singletons. Specimen: PBMCs. Every receptor here comes from a male donor in good health and CMV-seronegative. CDR3s include the opening cysteine and the closing phenylalanine or tryptophan. A D gene is named only where the DNA matches it firmly. Clone size is not always given. Where it is, it says once, few, many or a class for expanded clones.

J gene,D gene,V gene,clone size,CDR3 DNA,CDR3 protein
TRBJ2-1,TRBD2,TRBV30,few,TGTGCCTGGAGGCAAGCGGGAGACAATGAGCAGTTCTTC,CAWRQAGDNEQFF
TRBJ1-1,.,TRBV6-5,.,TGTGCCAGCAGTCGCAGGGTTTTGAGGAAACCTGAAGCTTTCTTT,CASSRRVLRKPEAFF
TRBJ2-7,.,TRBV29-1,.,TGCAGCGTTCGAGAAAGCACAGGCACCGAGCAGTACTTC,CSVRESTGTEQYF
TRBJ2-7,.,TRBV6-1,few,TGTGCCAGCAGTGAAAGAAGGAAGACGGGGTACGAGCAGTACTTC,CASSERRKTGYEQYF
TRBJ2-5,TRBD1,TRBV5-6,.,TGTGCCAGCAGCTTGGAGACAGGGCCTCAAGAGACCCAGTACTTC,CASSLETGPQETQYF
TRBJ2-1,TRBD2,TRBV29-1,.,TGCAGCGTTTCCGGGGGAGCGGGAGGGTATGAGCAGTTCTTC,CSVSGGAGGYEQFF
TRBJ2-1,.,TRBV7-9,once,TGTGCCAGCAGCCCGGGGAGCTCCTACAATGAGCAGTTCTTC,CASSPGSSYNEQFF
TRBJ1-2,.,TRBV7-2,.,TGTGCCAGCAGCTTCCCGGACAGCGGCTACACCTTC,CASSFPDSGYTF
TRBJ2-1,.,TRBV2,.,TGTGCCAGCAGATTTGAGAAGGGTGGGGTAGCGAACAATGAGCAGTTCTTC,CASRFEKGGVANNEQFF
TRBJ2-1,TRBD2,TRBV19,.,TGTGCCAGTAGTTTGGCTAGCGGGAGCCCCGACAATGAGCAGTTCTTC,CASSLASGSPDNEQFF
TRBJ2-3,.,TRBV5-6,few,TGTGCCAGCAGCTGGACAGATGATACGCAGTATTTT,CASSWTDDTQYF